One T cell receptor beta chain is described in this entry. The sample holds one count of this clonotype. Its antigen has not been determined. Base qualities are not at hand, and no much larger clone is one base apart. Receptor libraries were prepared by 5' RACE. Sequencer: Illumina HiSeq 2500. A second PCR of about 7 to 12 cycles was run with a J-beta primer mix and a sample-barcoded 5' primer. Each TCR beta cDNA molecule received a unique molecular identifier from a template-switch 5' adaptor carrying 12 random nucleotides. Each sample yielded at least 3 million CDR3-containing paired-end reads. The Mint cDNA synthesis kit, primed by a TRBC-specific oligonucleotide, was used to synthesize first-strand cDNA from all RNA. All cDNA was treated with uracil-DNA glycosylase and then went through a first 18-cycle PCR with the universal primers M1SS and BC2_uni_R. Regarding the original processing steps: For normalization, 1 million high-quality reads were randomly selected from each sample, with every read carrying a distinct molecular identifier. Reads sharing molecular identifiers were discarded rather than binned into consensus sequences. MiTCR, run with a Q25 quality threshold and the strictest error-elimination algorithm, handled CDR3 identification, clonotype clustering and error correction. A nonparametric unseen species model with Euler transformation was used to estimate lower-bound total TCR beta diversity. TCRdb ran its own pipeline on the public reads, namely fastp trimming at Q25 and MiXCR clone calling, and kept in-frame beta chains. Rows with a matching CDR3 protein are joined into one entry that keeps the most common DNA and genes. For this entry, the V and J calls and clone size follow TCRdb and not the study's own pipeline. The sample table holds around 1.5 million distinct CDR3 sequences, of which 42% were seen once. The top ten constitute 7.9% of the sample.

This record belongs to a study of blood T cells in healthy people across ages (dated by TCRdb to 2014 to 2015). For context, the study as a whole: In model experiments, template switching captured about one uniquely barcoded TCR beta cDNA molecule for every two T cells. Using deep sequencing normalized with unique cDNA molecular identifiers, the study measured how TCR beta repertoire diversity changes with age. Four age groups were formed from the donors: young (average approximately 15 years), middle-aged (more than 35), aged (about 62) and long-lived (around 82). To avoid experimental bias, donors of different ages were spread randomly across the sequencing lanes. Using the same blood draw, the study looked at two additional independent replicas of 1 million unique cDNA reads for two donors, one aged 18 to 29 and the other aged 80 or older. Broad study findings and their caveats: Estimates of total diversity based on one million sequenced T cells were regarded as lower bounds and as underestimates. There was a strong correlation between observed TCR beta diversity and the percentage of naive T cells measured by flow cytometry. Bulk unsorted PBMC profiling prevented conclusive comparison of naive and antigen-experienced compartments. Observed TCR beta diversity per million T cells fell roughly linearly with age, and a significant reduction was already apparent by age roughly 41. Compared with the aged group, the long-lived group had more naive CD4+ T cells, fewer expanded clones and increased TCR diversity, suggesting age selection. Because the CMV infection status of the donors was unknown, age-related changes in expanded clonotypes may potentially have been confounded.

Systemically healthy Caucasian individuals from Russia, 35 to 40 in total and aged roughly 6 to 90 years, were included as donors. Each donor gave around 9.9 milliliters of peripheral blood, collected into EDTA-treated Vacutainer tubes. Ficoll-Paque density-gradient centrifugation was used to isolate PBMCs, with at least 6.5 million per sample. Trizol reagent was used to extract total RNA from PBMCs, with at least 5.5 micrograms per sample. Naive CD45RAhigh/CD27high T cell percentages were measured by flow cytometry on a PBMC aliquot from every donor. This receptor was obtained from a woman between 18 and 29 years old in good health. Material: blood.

The CDR3 here reads CASKEQGYTGELFF. The nucleotide sequence reads TGTGCCAGCAAAGAACAGGGGTACACCGGGGAGCTGTTTTTT. Here the chain combines TRBV12-3 or TRBV12-4 and TRBJ2-2; TRBD1 aligns with 7 central bases. Unmatched junction bases come to 5, with V trimmed by 7 bases and J by 3 bases. The CDR3, from cysteine to phenylalanine, totals 14 residues. Of all the DNA, just the CDR3 is kept, 42 bases in frame from base 1.